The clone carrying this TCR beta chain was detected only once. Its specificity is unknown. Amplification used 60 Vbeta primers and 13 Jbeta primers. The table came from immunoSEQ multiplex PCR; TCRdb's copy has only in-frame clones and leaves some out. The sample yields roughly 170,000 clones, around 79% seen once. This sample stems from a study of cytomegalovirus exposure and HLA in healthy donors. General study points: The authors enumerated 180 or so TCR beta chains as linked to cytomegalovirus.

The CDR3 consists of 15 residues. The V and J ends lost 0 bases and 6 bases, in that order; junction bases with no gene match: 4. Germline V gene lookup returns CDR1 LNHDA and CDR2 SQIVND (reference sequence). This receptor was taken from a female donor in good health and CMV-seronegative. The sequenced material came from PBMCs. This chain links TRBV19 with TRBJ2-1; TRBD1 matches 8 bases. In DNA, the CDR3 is TGTGCCAGTAGTATAGAAGGGACAGGCAGCAATGAGCAGTTCTTC. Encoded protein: CASSIEGTGSNEQFF. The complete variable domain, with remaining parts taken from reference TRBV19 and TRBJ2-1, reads DGGITQSPKYLFRKEGQNVTLSCEQNLNHDAMYWYRQDPGQGLRLIYYSQIVNDFQKGDIAEGYSVSREKKESFPLTVTSAQKNPTAFYLCASSIEGTGSNEQFFGPGTRLTVL.